The text below deals with one TCR beta chain. The sample originates from a study of CD8 T cells in ankylosing spondylitis. Construction of TCR beta libraries was performed using quantitative 5'-RACE with molecular barcodes. TCRdb called the 5' RACE reads again in MiXCR, with one record for every CDR3 protein. The data contain under 250,000 distinct CDR3 sequences, approximately 24% of them seen just once; the ten biggest clones take up 5% to 8%. Trimming pared 2 bases from V and 6 bases from J, leaving 11 bases between. Per germline, CDR1 MNHEY and CDR2 SVGEGT. The CDR3 runs 14 residues. Sample: blood, either unsorted or a sorted T cell fraction (not recorded which). This sequence was found in a male donor with ankylosing spondylitis or in good health (not recorded which). The chain is built from TRBV6-2 or TRBV6-3 and TRBJ2-1, with a tentative D call TRBD2 (7 bases). In nucleotides, the CDR3 is TGTGCCAGCAGTTACGGGGGCGGGAGCAATGAGCAGTTCTTC. Its translation: CASSYGGGSNEQFF.